One sample yielded the 5 T cell receptor beta chains listed below, sequenced in a study of lymphopenia after photon versus proton radiotherapy. Sequenced by immunoSEQ multiplex PCR; TCRdb stores in-frame clones only, minus some. Of roughly 42,000 clones in the sample, 85% were seen once. Source: peripheral blood, taken from a patient treated with photon-based radiotherapy. The source is a middle-aged man with gastric cancer.

The chain is built from TRBV6-6 and TRBJ1-2; D remains unclear. Germline V gene data show CDR1 as MNHNY and CDR2 as SVGAGI (reference sequence). Trimming removed 6 bases from V and 6 bases from J, with 8 bases in between. CDR3 length equals 11 residues. The CDR3 loop is CASRTDNGYTF. The DNA of the CDR3 is TGTGCCAGCAGAACAGATAATGGCTACACCTTC.

The chain combines TRBV11-3 with TRBJ2-3; 7 bases agree with TRBD1. After removal of 5 bases from V and 7 bases from J, the junction contained 12 bases not matched to a gene. CDR3 length: 15 residues. Germline V gene lookup returns CDR1 SGHNT and CDR2 YENEEA. The CDR3 sequence: CASSPSTGTVNTQYF. The CDR3, as DNA: TGTGCCAGCAGCCCCTCGACAGGGACGGTAAATACGCAGTATTTT.

This clone is a singleton in its sample. The chain has TRBV10-3 and TRBJ2-1; 8 bases fit TRBD1. The germline gives CDR1 ENHRY, CDR2 SYGVKD. The trim removed 4 bases at V and 2 bases at J, leaving 10 bases unmatched. This CDR3 has 17 amino acids. The CDR3 DNA reads as TGTGCCATCAGTGCCTCTTCCGGGACAGGCACCTACAATGAGCAGTTCTTC. Translation gives CAISASSGTGTYNEQFF.

The table lists this clone with a count of one. Written as DNA, the CDR3 is TGTGCCAGCAGCTTTTTTATCAGCAGCTCCTACGAGCAGTACTTC. Translating it yields CASSFFISSSYEQYF. The V and J genes are TRBV5-8 and TRBJ2-7; no firm D call. This CDR3 is 15 amino acids long. V was shortened by 2 bases and J by 0 bases, with 12 bases between the two germline ends. CDR1 is SGHTS and CDR2 is YDEGEE in the germline V gene.

The V gene is TRBV9, the J gene TRBJ1-1; the D is unclear. Germline CDR1 is SGDLS and CDR2 is YYNGEE. The germline V and J ends were trimmed by 0 bases and 4 bases, with 10 bases remaining between them. The CDR3 loop spans 14 amino acids. The CDR3 reads CASSVGRGGTEAFF. DNA of the CDR3: TGTGCCAGCAGCGTAGGCCGGGGTGGCACTGAAGCTTTCTTT.